This T cell receptor beta chain was captured in a study of response to subunit inactivated influenza vaccine (dated by TCRdb to 2017 to 2018). In the study overall: Deep quantitative T cell receptor repertoire profiling was used in the study to track responses to a trivalent subunit inactivated influenza vaccine.

Libraries were built with RT-PCR. The sequencer listed for this sample is Illumina HiSeq 2500. The public reads were reprocessed in TCRdb via fastp at Q25 and MiXCR, keeping in-frame beta chains. Each entry is one CDR3 protein sequence, shown with its most common DNA and genes. The sample table lists more than 200,000 distinct CDR3 sequences, 12% of them with a count of one. The biggest ten clones account for more than 7% of the sample. The study at large found these results: According to the authors, only a limited number of new T cells may be recruited by each seasonal influenza vaccination.

According to the germline V gene (reference sequence), CDR1 reads SGHAT and CDR2 reads FQDESV. The CDR3 holds 18 amino acids from the cysteine to the phenylalanine. Only the CDR3 DNA is retained, 54 bases long and in frame from the first base. A note on this clonotype: There is no known antigen for this receptor. One end of the junction is discordant with germline, which a read error may explain.

This clonotype originated in a man between 50 and 59 years old who received an inactivated influenza vaccine. Donor details come from another sample of the same person, matched by shared clones. The chain employs TRBV11-1 and TRBJ2-1, with 13 bases in between that match TRBD2. The material was non-naive T cells sorted from PBMCs, obtained less than 15 days before vaccination. The label giving this sample's cell subset or site can be read as: memory T cell fraction. The CDR3 is CASSLARLAGGLYNEQFF. The DNA sequence follows: TGTGCCAGCAGCCTAGCCCGACTAGCGGGAGGTCTCTACAATGAGCAGTTCTTC.